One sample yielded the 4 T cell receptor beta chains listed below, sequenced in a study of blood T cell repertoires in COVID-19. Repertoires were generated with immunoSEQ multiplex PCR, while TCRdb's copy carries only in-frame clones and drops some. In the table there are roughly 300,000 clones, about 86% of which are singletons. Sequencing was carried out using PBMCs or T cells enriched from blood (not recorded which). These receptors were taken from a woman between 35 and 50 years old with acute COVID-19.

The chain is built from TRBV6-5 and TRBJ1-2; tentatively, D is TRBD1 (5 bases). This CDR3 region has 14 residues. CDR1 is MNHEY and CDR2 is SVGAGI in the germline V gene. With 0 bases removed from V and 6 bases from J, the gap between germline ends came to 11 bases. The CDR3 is CASSYSTTENGYTF. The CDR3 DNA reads TGTGCCAGCAGTTACTCGACGACAGAGAATGGCTACACCTTC.

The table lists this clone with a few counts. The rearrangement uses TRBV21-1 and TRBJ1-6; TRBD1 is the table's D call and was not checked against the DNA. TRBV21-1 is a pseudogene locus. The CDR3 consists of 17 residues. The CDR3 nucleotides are TGTGCCAGCAGCAAAATCCCGGGACAGCCATATAATTCACCCCTCCACTTT. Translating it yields CASSKIPGQPYNSPLHF.

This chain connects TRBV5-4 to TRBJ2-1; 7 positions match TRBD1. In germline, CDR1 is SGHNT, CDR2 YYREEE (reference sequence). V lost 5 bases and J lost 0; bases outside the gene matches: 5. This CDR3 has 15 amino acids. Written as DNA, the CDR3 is TGTGCCAGCAGACAGACAGGGAGCTCCTACAATGAGCAGTTCTTC. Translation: CASRQTGSSYNEQFF.

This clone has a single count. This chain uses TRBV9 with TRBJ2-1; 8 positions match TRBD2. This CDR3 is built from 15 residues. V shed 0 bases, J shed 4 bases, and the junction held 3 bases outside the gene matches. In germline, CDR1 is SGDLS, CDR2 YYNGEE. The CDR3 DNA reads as TGTGCCAGCAGCGTAGCGGGAGGGCCTTACAATGAGCAGTTCTTC. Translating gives CASSVAGGPYNEQFF.